Shown below are 28 T cell receptor beta chains from a single sample sequenced in a study of beta chain features in type 1 diabetes. Of the isolated RNA, all was reverse transcribed, and so the sequenced material was expressed TCRB transcripts. Clones were sequenced by immunoSEQ multiplex PCR, and TCRdb holds only the in-frame ones, with some missing. The profile shows hundreds of thousands of clones, around 12% of them singletons. The specimen sequenced was naive CD4+ T cells from blood. The receptor set was obtained from a man between 18 and 35 years old in good health.

As concerns this clone: Germline is not matched at one junction end, which may reflect a read error. The rearrangement uses TRBV7-7 and TRBJ2-3; D is possibly TRBD1 (5 bases). This CDR3 contains 15 residues. Germline CDR1 reads SSHAT; CDR2 reads FNYEAQ (reference sequence). The CDR3 bases are TGTGCTAGCAGCTTAGGCGTGACAGACACAGATACGCAGTATTTT. This translates into CASSLGVTDTDTQYF.

The rearrangement uses TRBV27 and TRBJ1-4; 7 nucleotides align to TRBD1. Per the germline V gene, CDR1 is MNHEY and CDR2 is SMNVEV (reference sequence). J was trimmed by 5 bases and V by 6 bases; bases with no gene match: 0. The CDR3 is 12 residues long. The CDR3 DNA reads TGTGCCAGCAGACAGGGGAATGAAAAACTGTTTTTT. Amino acids: CASRQGNEKLFF.

This clone was seen more than once but under ten times. This chain uses TRBV7-3 with TRBJ2-3; the match to TRBD2 covers 7 bases. With V trimmed by 5 bases and J by 4 bases, 12 bases remained unmatched. This CDR3 has 16 residues. Per germline, CDR1 SGHTA and CDR2 FQGTGA. The CDR3 reads CASSPQPSGVADTQYF. CDR3 in DNA: TGTGCCAGCAGCCCTCAACCTAGCGGAGTGGCAGATACGCAGTATTTT.

This clone was observed a handful of times. The chain is built from TRBV18 and TRBJ1-2; D call uncertain. This CDR3 region has 14 residues. Trimming removed 6 bases from V and 7 bases from J, with 18 bases in between. Germline CDR1 reads KGHSH; CDR2 reads LQKENI. The CDR3 region has the DNA TGTGCCAGCTCCGATCGGGGAGAGAGAAGTGGCTACACCTTC. Translation: CASSDRGERSGYTF.

CDR3: CASSVGGLLNEKLFF. The CDR3 bases are TGTGCCAGCAGTGTCGGCGGATTACTTAATGAAAAACTGTTTTTT. This chain links TRBV6-1 with TRBJ1-4; no clear D. Trimming shortened V by 4 bases and J by 4 bases, and 13 bases separated the two germline ends. Per germline, CDR1 MNHNS and CDR2 SASEGT. The CDR3 runs to 15 residues.

This chain links TRBV18 with TRBJ1-6, with D unclear. V lost 0 bases and J lost 7, with 7 bases in between. The CDR3 covers 14 residues. Germline CDR1 and CDR2: KGHSH and LQKENI. The CDR3 DNA is TGTGCCAGCTCACCACCGTCCGGGAATTCACCCCTCCACTTT. This encodes CASSPPSGNSPLHF.

The chain joins TRBV30 to TRBJ1-3, with D unresolved. From germline, CDR1 is GTSNPN and CDR2 SVGIG (reference sequence). The CDR3 loop spans 16 amino acids. V was cut by 0 bases and J by 0 bases, with 12 bases left in between. The CDR3 reads CAWSVTRTISGNTIYF. The CDR3, as DNA: TGTGCCTGGAGTGTAACCCGGACTATCTCTGGAAACACCATATATTTT.

This clone was observed a handful of times. This chain joins TRBV30 and TRBJ1-1; TRBD1 agrees at 9 bases. J gave up 3 bases and V 4 bases, and 3 bases lay outside the gene matches. Germline values: CDR1 GTSNPN, CDR2 SVGIG (reference sequence). This CDR3 is built from 13 residues. CDR3 DNA sequence: TGTGCCTGGAAAGGGGACAGGGACACTGAAGCTTTCTTT. Translation: CAWKGDRDTEAFF.

This clone was seen a few times. The rearrangement uses TRBV5-1 and TRBJ1-1; 9 positions match TRBD1. Germline values: CDR1 SGHRS, CDR2 YFSETQ. V trimming: 4 bases; J trimming: 2 bases; junction bases outside the gene matches: 12. The CDR3 is made up of 17 amino acids. The CDR3 sequence: CASSQGQGYLINTEAFF. For the CDR3, the DNA is TGCGCCAGCAGCCAGGGACAGGGCTACTTAATCAACACTGAAGCTTTCTTT.

This clone occurred a few times. CDR3 residues: CASSLGVTGQPQHF. For the CDR3, the DNA is TGCGCCAGCAGCTTGGGGGTGACGGGGCAGCCCCAGCATTTT. The rearrangement links TRBV5-1 to TRBJ1-5, with D unresolved. Per the germline V gene, CDR1 is SGHRS and CDR2 is YFSETQ. This CDR3 region has 14 residues. Trimming cost V 0 bases and J 7 bases, with 11 bases left between them.

The chain couples TRBV11-2 to TRBJ2-1; 12 bases are a match to TRBD1. This CDR3 contains 15 residues. Looked up from germline, CDR1 is SGHAT and CDR2 is FQNNGV. The J segment lost 10 bases and the V segment lost 2 bases, leaving 6 bases of the junction unmatched. CDR3 residues: CASSLPGQGAREQFF. The CDR3 coding sequence is TGTGCCAGCAGCTTACCGGGACAGGGGGCTCGGGAGCAGTTCTTC.

This chain links TRBV10-3 with TRBJ1-1; D unclear. Germline lookup yields CDR1 ENHRY and CDR2 SYGVKD. The V end lost 3 bases, the J end lost 3 bases, and 5 bases lay between the germline ends. This CDR3 comprises 12 residues. The CDR3 region is CAISDSHTEAFF. As DNA, the CDR3 is TGTGCCATCAGTGACAGTCACACTGAAGCTTTCTTT.

This clone was seen only a few times. The rearrangement joins TRBV5-8 to TRBJ2-1; TRBD1 matches 10 bases. Germline assignment: CDR1 SGHTS and CDR2 YDEGEE. V trimming: 4 bases; J trimming: 5 bases; junction bases outside the gene matches: 6. The CDR3 runs to 15 residues. Here the CDR3 reads CASSPRQGANNEQFF. In DNA form, the CDR3 reads TGTGCCAGCAGCCCGAGACAGGGGGCTAACAATGAGCAGTTCTTC.

V usage is TRBV7-3 and J usage is TRBJ1-1; the D gene is possibly TRBD1 (5 bases). Germline V gene sequence: CDR1 SGHTA, CDR2 FQGTGA. V lost 5 bases and J 4 bases, leaving 17 bases between the germline ends. This CDR3 spans 15 amino acids. CDR3: CASSPGHSVGTEAFF. The CDR3 coding sequence is TGTGCCAGCAGCCCCGGACACTCCGTGGGCACTGAAGCTTTCTTT.

V gene TRBV7-9 combines with J gene TRBJ1-3; D might be TRBD1 (5 bases). Per germline, CDR1 SEHNR and CDR2 FQNEAQ (reference sequence). V lost 0 bases to trimming and J lost 8 bases, with 20 bases between them. The CDR3 spans 17 residues. DNA for the CDR3: TGTGCCAGCAGCTTAGCGCCGCAGGGCCCAGGAGGGGACACCATATATTTT. It yields the protein CASSLAPQGPGGDTIYF. Full variable domain (rest looked up from reference TRBV7-9 and TRBJ1-3): DTGVSQNPRHKITKRGQNVTFRCDPISEHNRLYWYRQTLGQGPEFLTYFQNEAQLEKSRLLSDRFSAERPKGSFSTLEIQRTEQGDSAMYLCASSLAPQGPGGDTIYFGEGSWLTVV.

The chain joins TRBV7-2 to TRBJ1-2; D may be TRBD1 (5 bases). Per germline, CDR1 SGHTA and CDR2 FQGNSA. This CDR3 comprises 13 residues. V dropped 2 bases and J dropped 5 bases, with 9 bases sitting between them. For the CDR3, the DNA is TGTGCCAGCAGCTTATGGGCAGGGTATGGCTACACCTTC. Translated: CASSLWAGYGYTF. The full variable domain, its missing parts supplied by reference TRBV7-2 and TRBJ1-2, is GAGVSQSPSNKVTEKGKDVELRCDPISGHTALYWYRQSLGQGLEFLIYFQGNSAPDKSGLPSDRFSAERTGGSVSTLTIQRTQQEDSAVYLCASSLWAGYGYTFGSGTRLTVV.

This clone turned up a few times. The chain combines TRBV16 with TRBJ1-5, with D perhaps TRBD1 (6 bases). Germline values: CDR1 KGHSY, CDR2 FQNENV. The CDR3 totals 18 residues. V was trimmed by 0 bases and J by 0 bases, leaving 15 bases between them. The CDR3 here is CASSQSRGNRVSNQPQHF. In nucleotides, the CDR3 is TGTGCCAGCAGCCAATCGAGAGGTAACAGGGTTAGCAATCAGCCCCAGCATTTT.

This clone came up a few times. The chain combines TRBV6-4 with TRBJ2-1, with TRBD1 identical over 9 bases. The germline CDR1 and CDR2 sequences are MRHNA and SNTAGT. Trimming cost V 3 bases and J 9 bases; bases outside gene matches: 6. CDR3 length: 14 residues. The DNA for the CDR3 is TGTGCCAGCAGTGAACAGGGGGCGCTCACTGAGCAGTTCTTC. Protein: CASSEQGALTEQFF.

This clone was counted only a few times. This sequence joins TRBV29-1 and TRBJ2-7; D call uncertain. With 3 bases removed from V and 0 bases from J, the gap between germline ends came to 9 bases. Germline CDR1 reads SQVTM; CDR2 reads ANQGSEA. There are 13 residues in the CDR3. For the CDR3, the DNA is TGCAGCGTTGACAGTTCTAGCTCCTACGAGCAGTACTTC. This translates into CSVDSSSSYEQYF.

The rearrangement joins TRBV19 to TRBJ2-3, with 8 bases lining up with TRBD1. V shed 4 bases, J shed 5 bases, and the junction held 8 bases outside the gene matches. The CDR3 extends over 15 amino acids. CDR1 LNHDA and CDR2 SQIVND come from the germline V gene (reference sequence). The CDR3 DNA sequence: TGTGCCAGTAGTACGGACAGGGAACTGGGAGATACGCAGTATTTT. It specifies CASSTDRELGDTQYF.

CDR3 in amino acids: CASSPPRGRIEQYF. In DNA, the CDR3 is TGTGCCAGCTCACCCCCTCGGGGGAGAATCGAGCAGTACTTC. The rearrangement joins TRBV18 to TRBJ2-7, with D maybe TRBD2 (6 bases). The ends were cut back, 3 bases at V and 6 bases at J, with 15 bases in the middle. From germline, CDR1 is KGHSH and CDR2 LQKENI. CDR3 size: 14 residues.

This clone was recorded a few times. V is TRBV5-1 and J is TRBJ1-5, with unresolved D. Trimming left V 1 base short and J 3 bases short, with 5 bases between. This CDR3 region has 13 residues. Germline V gene data show CDR1 as SGHRS and CDR2 as YFSETQ. The CDR3 nucleotides read TGCGCCAGCAGCTTGCAGGTCAATCAGCCCCAGCATTTT. Its protein is CASSLQVNQPQHF.

This clone occurred a few times. The CDR3 region has the DNA TGTGCCAGCAGTCCGAGGGGGCAATTCCTAGATGCCGGGGAGCTGTTTTTT. Translation gives CASSPRGQFLDAGELFF. The J gene is TRBJ2-2, the V gene TRBV4-2; 7 bases map to TRBD1. Germline CDR1 and CDR2: LGHNA and YNFKEQ. This CDR3 region has 17 residues. V lost 6 bases to trimming and J lost 6 bases; unmatched junction nucleotides: 16.

Only a few counts were recorded for this clone. V gene TRBV6-5 combines with J gene TRBJ1-1; 9 nucleotides match TRBD1. The CDR3 loop spans 15 amino acids. J was trimmed by 4 bases and V by 5 bases; bases with no gene match: 8. Germline values: CDR1 MNHEY, CDR2 SVGAGI. Written as DNA, the CDR3 is TGTGCCAGCAGTAAAACAGGGGGCCGGGTCACTGAAGCTTTCTTT. Translation: CASSKTGGRVTEAFF.

The rearrangement uses TRBV7-3 and TRBJ2-6, with TRBD1 as a possible D gene (6 bases). CDR1 and CDR2 (germline): SGHTA, FQGTGA. The CDR3 runs 14 residues. The V end lost 6 bases, the J end lost 4 bases, and 10 bases lay between the germline ends. As DNA, the CDR3 is TGTGCCAGCAGAGGGGGTCCAGGGGCCAACGTCCTGACTTTC. This encodes CASRGGPGANVLTF.

This chain connects TRBV7-9 to TRBJ2-3; 9 bases match TRBD1. After removal of 4 bases from V and 6 bases from J, the junction contained 11 bases not matched to a gene. This CDR3 contains 16 residues. Germline V gene sequence: CDR1 SEHNR, CDR2 FQNEAQ (reference sequence). The CDR3 here is CASSSPPGQGLDTQYF. The CDR3, as DNA: TGTGCCAGCAGCTCTCCGCCGGGACAGGGTCTGGATACGCAGTATTTT.

This chain connects TRBV5-4 to TRBJ1-5, with TRBD1 matching 7 bases. Looked up from germline, CDR1 is SGHNT and CDR2 is YYREEE (reference sequence). The ends lost 4 bases at V and 4 bases at J; junction bases unmatched: 2. The CDR3 sequence is 13 residues long. CDR3 in DNA: TGTGCCAGCAGCCAACAGGGGAATCAGCCCCAGCATTTT. Encoded protein: CASSQQGNQPQHF.

This clone was seen only a few times. V and J are TRBV29-1 and TRBJ2-7; 7 bases align to TRBD1. Germline values: CDR1 SQVTM, CDR2 ANQGSEA. With V trimmed by 4 bases and J by 2 bases, 8 bases remained unmatched. This CDR3 comprises 14 residues. Here the CDR3 DNA reads TGCAGCGTTGGGGAACAGGGGCTTCCCTACGAGCAGTACTTC. As protein: CSVGEQGLPYEQYF.